The 8 T cell receptor beta chains in this list originate from one sample, sequenced in a study of blood T cell repertoires in COVID-19. Produced via immunoSEQ multiplex PCR; TCRdb's table is partial and in-frame only. The sample contains around 310,000 clones, around 87% of which appear only once. Sequenced sample: peripheral blood. These receptors were obtained from a woman between 45 and 60 years old with active or convalescent COVID-19.

The V call is TRBV7-6, the J call TRBJ1-1; D possibly corresponds to TRBD1 (6 bases). Trimming removed 2 bases at V and 3 bases at J, with 22 bases between. Looked up from germline, CDR1 is SGHVS and CDR2 is FNYEAQ. The CDR3 contains 18 residues. The CDR3 here is CASSLRPTTTGVHTEAFF. DNA for the CDR3: TGTGCCAGCAGCTTAAGACCCACAACGACAGGAGTCCACACTGAAGCTTTCTTT.

The V and J genes are TRBV7-8 and TRBJ1-2; D is undetermined. This CDR3 contains 17 residues. Germline loops: CDR1 SGHVS, CDR2 FQNEAQ. Trimming pared 5 bases from V and 10 bases from J, leaving 29 bases between. CDR3: CASSPNSGPREGTVYTF. The CDR3 DNA follows: TGTGCCAGCAGCCCAAATTCCGGGCCCCGGGAGGGTACGGTCTACACCTTC.

This chain links TRBV13 with TRBJ1-2; the match to TRBD1 covers 7 bases. Per germline, CDR1 PRHDT and CDR2 FYEKMQ (reference sequence). CDR3 length: 14 residues. J gave up 1 base and V 5 bases, and 4 bases lay outside the gene matches. The CDR3 region has the DNA TGTGCCAGCAGCCCCCACAGGGGTAACTATGGCTACACCTTC. It specifies CASSPHRGNYGYTF.

The chain is built from TRBV28 and TRBJ1-6, with TRBD1 matching over 7 bases. The germline V gene has CDR1 MDHEN and CDR2 SYDVKM. This CDR3 is built from 13 residues. Trimming at V came to 4 bases and at J to 11 bases, leaving 5 bases not matched to a gene. CDR3 loop: CASSSEQGTPLHF. CDR3 DNA: TGTGCCAGCAGTTCGGAACAGGGGACACCCCTCCACTTT.

The V call is TRBV28, the J call TRBJ1-2; 11 positions agree with TRBD1. V was pared by 5 bases and J by 4 bases, with 9 bases of the junction left unmatched. From germline, CDR1 is MDHEN and CDR2 SYDVKM. The CDR3 contains 16 residues. The CDR3 DNA sequence: TGTGCCAGCAGTCTAACCGGGACAGGGGGAGGCTATGGCTACACCTTC. Translated: CASSLTGTGGGYGYTF.

The chain carries TRBV20-1 and TRBJ2-2; D might be TRBD2 (6 bases). Trimming took off 3 bases at V and 5 bases at J, with 10 bases between the two ends. Germline V gene data show CDR1 as DFQATT and CDR2 as SNEGSKA (reference sequence). The CDR3 is made up of 13 amino acids. The CDR3 DNA reads as TGCAGTGCTAGTGCTGGGAGGACCGGGGAGCTGTTTTTT. This encodes CSASAGRTGELFF.

The chain is built from TRBV2 and TRBJ1-6; tentatively, D is TRBD1 (5 bases). V lost 2 bases to trimming and J lost 7 bases, with 12 bases between them. The CDR3 has 15 amino acids. Germline lookup yields CDR1 SNHLY and CDR2 FYNNEI. The CDR3: CASSEQGKRNSPLHF. The CDR3 region has the DNA TGTGCCAGCAGTGAACAGGGTAAAAGGAATTCACCCCTCCACTTT.

J is TRBJ2-1 and V is TRBV29-1; no clear D. Trimming removed 6 bases at V and 2 bases at J, with 8 bases between. Germline assignment: CDR1 SQVTM and CDR2 ANQGSEA. The CDR3 length is 12 residues. The DNA for the CDR3 is TGCAGCGTGTATAATCCCTACAATGAGCAGTTCTTC. Its protein is CSVYNPYNEQFF.